Presented here are 20 T cell receptor beta chains from one specimen sequenced in a study of beta chain features in type 1 diabetes. Study outcomes and limitations: In every one of the four CD4+ subsets, TCRB CDR3s were moderately but significantly shorter in Type 1 diabetes patients.

Reverse transcription of all isolated RNA meant that expressed TCRB transcripts were sequenced. Sequencing used immunoSEQ multiplex PCR; TCRdb keeps in-frame clones, though not all of them. The profile covers 250,000 to 350,000 clones, with approximately 15% appearing a single time and about 0.014% taken by the ten largest. What these receptors recognize is not known. Material for sequencing was naive CD4+ T cells from blood. The source is a man in his late teens or twenties with type 1 diabetes.

The V gene is TRBV9, the J gene TRBJ2-1; D may be TRBD1 (6 bases). Trimming stripped 4 bases from V and 0 bases from J, with 11 bases between. This CDR3 contains 15 residues. In germline, CDR1 is SGDLS, CDR2 YYNGEE. CDR3 nucleotide sequence: TGTGCCAGCAGCCGACAACAGGGCTCCTACAATGAGCAGTTCTTC. This sequence encodes CASSRQQGSYNEQFF.

V and J are TRBV7-9 and TRBJ1-4; 8 nucleotides align to TRBD1. Germline assignment: CDR1 SEHNR and CDR2 FQNEAQ (reference sequence). The junction had 6 bases not matched to a gene; V was cut back by 5 bases and J by 7 bases. The length of the CDR3 is 14 residues. In DNA form, the CDR3 reads TGTGCCAGCAGCCGAGGACAGGGCGGTGAAAAACTGTTTTTT. Amino acid sequence: CASSRGQGGEKLFF.

The table lists this clone with a few counts. The V gene is TRBV5-4, the J gene TRBJ2-1, with TRBD1 identical over 7 bases. CDR1 and CDR2 from the germline V gene are SGHNT and YYREEE (reference sequence). This CDR3 has 19 residues. The junction had 20 bases not matched to a gene; V was cut back by 2 bases and J by 6 bases. CDR3 loop: CASSFPTGIPLTQGNEQFF. CDR3 coding DNA: TGTGCCAGCAGCTTCCCGACAGGGATTCCCCTCACTCAGGGCAATGAGCAGTTCTTC.

The J gene is TRBJ2-2, the V gene TRBV29-1; possibly TRBD2 for D (5 bases). The CDR3 length is 13 residues. V lost 4 bases and J lost 5, with 11 bases in between. In germline, CDR1 is SQVTM, CDR2 ANQGSEA. As DNA, the CDR3 is TGCAGCGTTGGGCACCGCGGGACCGGGGAGCTGTTTTTT. Translating gives CSVGHRGTGELFF.

The chain employs TRBV5-1 and TRBJ2-3, with 11 bases identical to TRBD2. The germline V gene encodes CDR1 SGHRS and CDR2 YFSETQ. This CDR3 is 16 amino acids long. V dropped 4 bases and J dropped 5; count of bases not matched to a gene: 9. The CDR3 DNA reads TGCGCCAGCAGCCCACTAGCGGGAGCACTGGGAGATACGCAGTATTTT. Translated: CASSPLAGALGDTQYF. Looking up the rest from reference TRBV5-1 and TRBJ2-3 gives the full variable domain: KAGVTQTPRYLIKTRGQQVTLSCSPISGHRSVSWYQQTPGQGLQFLFEYFSETQRNKGNFPGRFSGRQFSNSRSEMNVSTLELGDSALYLCASSPLAGALGDTQYFGPGTRLTVL.

In DNA, the CDR3 is TGTGCCTGGAGACTAGCGGGAGACAATGAGCAGTTCTTC. Protein sequence: CAWRLAGDNEQFF. The chain joins TRBV30 to TRBJ2-1; the match to TRBD2 covers 11 bases. The V and J ends lost 3 bases and 5 bases, in that order; junction bases with no gene match: 0. This CDR3 is built from 13 residues. Germline CDR1 GTSNPN, CDR2 SVGIG (reference sequence).

V gene TRBV7-2 combines with J gene TRBJ2-3, with a possible D match to TRBD2 (5 bases). V lost 0 bases and J lost 7, with 8 bases in between. CDR3 length: 13 amino acids. CDR1 and CDR2 (germline): SGHTA, FQGNSA. CDR3 nucleotide sequence: TGTGCCAGCAGCTTAGCGGGAGCTCATACGCAGTATTTT. It codes for CASSLAGAHTQYF.

This clone was seen a few times. This rearrangement joins TRBV7-9 to TRBJ2-3, with unresolved D. The CDR3 length is 12 residues. The V and J ends lost 8 bases and 3 bases respectively, with 9 bases between them. The germline gives CDR1 SEHNR, CDR2 FQNEAQ (reference sequence). The CDR3, as DNA: TGTGCCAGCGGGCTAAGTACAGATACGCAGTATTTT. Its protein is CASGLSTDTQYF. Variable domain in full (rest from reference TRBV7-9 and TRBJ2-3): DTGVSQNPRHKITKRGQNVTFRCDPISEHNRLYWYRQTLGQGPEFLTYFQNEAQLEKSRLLSDRFSAERPKGSFSTLEIQRTEQGDSAMYLCASGLSTDTQYFGPGTRLTVL.

The chain uses TRBV15 and TRBJ2-7; D perhaps matches TRBD1 (5 bases). CDR3 length: 14 residues. Trimming stripped 5 bases from V and 3 bases from J, with 14 bases between. Germline V gives CDR1 LNHNV, CDR2 YYDKDF (reference sequence). This CDR3 reads CATSSSQGLYEQYF. For the CDR3, the DNA is TGTGCCACCAGCTCCAGCCAGGGTCTCTACGAGCAGTACTTC.

V and J are TRBV7-8 and TRBJ2-7; D unclear. Germline V gene sequence: CDR1 SGHVS, CDR2 FQNEAQ. The germline V and J ends were trimmed by 2 bases and 5 bases, with 10 bases remaining between them. This CDR3 has 13 residues. CDR3 sequence (DNA): TGTGCCAGCAGCTTACGGGTTTTCCACGAGCAGTACTTC. It codes for CASSLRVFHEQYF.

Only a few counts were recorded for this clone. In nucleotides, the CDR3 is TGTGCCAGCAGTCTAGAGATCCGCCAGTACTTC. Translated, it gives CASSLEIRQYF. The chain couples TRBV28 to TRBJ2-5; D uncertain. V lost 5 bases and J 10 bases, leaving 11 bases between the germline ends. The CDR3 is 11 amino acids. Germline-derived CDR1 and CDR2 are MDHEN and SYDVKM.

This clone appeared a few times. The chain is built from TRBV5-1 and TRBJ2-7; 8 nucleotides align to TRBD1. Per germline, CDR1 SGHRS and CDR2 YFSETQ. The CDR3 runs 16 residues. The V segment lost 5 bases and the J segment 0 bases; nucleotides outside the gene matches: 10. CDR3 DNA sequence: TGCGCCAGCAGACCTTTGTCGGGACAGGCCTCCTACGAGCAGTACTTC. This gives the protein CASRPLSGQASYEQYF.

This rearrangement joins TRBV13 to TRBJ2-2; D not certain. The CDR3 has 13 residues. Germline loops: CDR1 PRHDT, CDR2 FYEKMQ (reference sequence). V dropped 5 bases and J dropped 1 base, with 5 bases sitting between them. CDR3 protein: CASSPRNTGELFF. In nucleotides, the CDR3 is TGTGCCAGCAGCCCCAGGAACACCGGGGAGCTGTTTTTT. Looking up the rest from reference TRBV13 and TRBJ2-2 gives the full variable domain: AAGVIQSPRHLIKEKRETATLKCYPIPRHDTVYWYQQGPGQDPQFLISFYEKMQSDKGSIPDRFSAQQFSDYHSELNMSSLELGDSALYFCASSPRNTGELFFGEGSRLTVL.

This chain uses TRBV9 with TRBJ1-2; 9 nucleotides line up with TRBD1. CDR1 and CDR2 (germline): SGDLS, YYNGEE. This CDR3 contains 17 residues. The ends lost 0 bases at V and 4 bases at J; junction bases unmatched: 10. CDR3 nucleotides: TGTGCCAGCAGCGTAGACGTTAAGGGACAGGGAGGCTATGGCTACACCTTC. It specifies CASSVDVKGQGGYGYTF.

V is TRBV11-2 and J is TRBJ2-2; no definite D call. Trimming left V 1 base short and J 5 bases short, with 14 bases between. The CDR3 runs to 16 residues. Germline V CDR1 and CDR2: SGHAT, FQNNGV. CDR3 protein: CASSLARSLPTGELFF. The CDR3 DNA follows: TGTGCCAGCAGCTTAGCACGCTCACTCCCAACCGGGGAGCTGTTTTTT.

The V and J genes are TRBV2 and TRBJ2-5; tentatively, D is TRBD1 (6 bases). Germline V lookup: CDR1 SNHLY, CDR2 FYNNEI. The CDR3 length is 13 residues. V was cut by 2 bases and J by 2 bases, with 6 bases left in between. As DNA, the CDR3 is TGTGCCAGCAGTGAACAGGGGCAAGAGACCCAGTACTTC. As protein: CASSEQGQETQYF.

This clone was seen a handful of times. V gene TRBV5-1 combines with J gene TRBJ2-7; TRBD1 is a possible D gene (6 bases). Germline CDR1 reads SGHRS; CDR2 reads YFSETQ. The CDR3 contains 15 residues. The V end lost 0 bases, the J end lost 0 bases, and 10 bases lay between the germline ends. The CDR3 region is CASSLDRVTSYEQYF. The CDR3 bases are TGCGCCAGCAGCTTGGACAGGGTGACCTCCTACGAGCAGTACTTC.

The chain couples TRBV7-2 to TRBJ1-2, with 8 bases aligning to TRBD1. The CDR3 extends over 16 amino acids. V lost 3 bases and J lost 5; bases outside the gene matches: 11. CDR1 and CDR2 (germline): SGHTA, FQGNSA. CDR3: CASSFAGGSSVYGYTF. CDR3 nucleotide sequence: TGTGCCAGCAGCTTTGCAGGGGGCTCTTCCGTATATGGCTACACCTTC.

The table lists this clone with a few counts. This sequence joins TRBV2 and TRBJ1-5, with D possibly matching TRBD1 (5 bases). V was shortened by 8 bases and J by 5 bases, with 19 bases between the two germline ends. Germline CDR1 SNHLY, CDR2 FYNNEI. The length of the CDR3 is 15 residues. CDR3 in amino acids: CASHRPGEEDQPQHF. DNA of the CDR3: TGTGCCAGCCATCGGCCGGGGGAGGAGGATCAGCCCCAGCATTTT. Full variable domain (outside the CDR3, taken from reference TRBV2 and TRBJ1-5): EPEVTQTPSHQVTQMGQEVILRCVPISNHLYFYWYRQILGQKVEFLVSFYNNEISEKSEIFDDQFSVERPDGSNFTLKIRSTKLEDSAMYFCASHRPGEEDQPQHFGDGTRLSIL.

This clone has more than one count but fewer than ten. The chain's CDR3 is CASRGRETTGELFF. The CDR3 DNA follows: TGTGCCAGCAGGGGACGGGAGACCACCGGGGAGCTGTTTTTT. This rearrangement joins TRBV2 to TRBJ2-2; TRBD2 might be the D (6 bases). CDR1 is SNHLY and CDR2 is FYNNEI in the germline V gene. V was clipped by 6 bases and J by 4 bases, with 12 bases between them. CDR3 size: 14 residues.